Shown below are 5 T cell receptor beta chains from a single sample sequenced in a study of identical twins. TCRdb reprocessed the 5' RACE reads via MiXCR and lists one record per CDR3 protein. The sample holds roughly 1.6 million distinct CDR3 sequences, less than 40% seen once. The specimen was cord blood. The receptor source for this set is a newborn girl in good health.

This chain links TRBV29-1 with TRBJ2-7; D not resolved. The CDR3 spans 14 residues. Germline loops: CDR1 SQVTM, CDR2 ANQGSEA. The germline V and J ends were trimmed by 6 bases and 3 bases, with 18 bases remaining between them. CDR3 residues: CSVLVGYGVYEQYF. As DNA, the CDR3 is TGCAGCGTGCTCGTAGGGTATGGTGTCTACGAGCAGTACTTC.

In its sample, this clonotype was seen many times. The gene calls are TRBV29-1 and TRBJ2-3, with 9 bases that match TRBD1. Trimming removed 0 bases from V and 2 bases from J; junction bases left unmatched: 6. Germline CDR1 and CDR2: SQVTM and ANQGSEA. This CDR3 has 16 residues. The CDR3 coding sequence is TGCAGCGTTGAAGATCCCCGGACAGGGGTCACAGATACGCAGTATTTT. It specifies CSVEDPRTGVTDTQYF.

The rearrangement uses TRBV7-2 and TRBJ2-5, with D possibly TRBD2 on 5 matching bases. The CDR3 runs to 13 residues. The germline gives CDR1 SGHTA, CDR2 FQGNSA. Trimming took off 5 bases at V and 2 bases at J, with 9 bases between the two ends. CDR3 in DNA: TGTGCCAGCAGCACGGGATTTCAAGAGACCCAGTACTTC. Translated: CASSTGFQETQYF.

This clonotype was seen at least ten times. The V and J genes are TRBV2 and TRBJ1-2, with 10 nucleotides matching TRBD1. Per germline, CDR1 SNHLY and CDR2 FYNNEI. The CDR3 runs 13 residues. Trimming removed 7 bases from V and 8 bases from J; junction bases left unmatched: 7. For the CDR3, the DNA is TGTGCCAGCACCGGGACAGGGGTGAACGGCTACACCTTC. Its translation is CASTGTGVNGYTF. The variable domain in full, completed from reference TRBV2 and TRBJ1-2, reads EPEVTQTPSHQVTQMGQEVILRCVPISNHLYFYWYRQILGQKVEFLVSFYNNEISEKSEIFDDQFSVERPDGSNFTLKIRSTKLEDSAMYFCASTGTGVNGYTFGSGTRLTVV.

The chain is built from TRBV20-1 and TRBJ2-5, with 8 bases that match TRBD2. Germline CDR1 DFQATT, CDR2 SNEGSKA (reference sequence). CDR3 length equals 12 residues. Written as DNA, the CDR3 is TGCAGACTGACTAGCGCATACAATGAGCAGTACTTC. Translated, it gives CRLTSAYNEQYF.